A single T cell receptor beta chain is shown here with its context. V was trimmed by 6 bases and J by 7 bases, leaving 9 bases between them. In germline, CDR1 is MRHNA, CDR2 SNTAGT. The CDR3 is 11 residues long. Vbeta (60) and Jbeta (13) primers were used in the PCR. Here immunoSEQ multiplex PCR was the method, and the copy in TCRdb shows in-frame clones only, minus some. This table has some 150,000 clones, 77% appearing once. This sample stems from a study of cytomegalovirus exposure and HLA in healthy donors. The chain joins TRBV6-4 to TRBJ1-1; D may be TRBD1 (5 bases). Sample: PBMCs. The receptor was isolated from a man aged 25 to 45 in good health and CMV-seropositive. The CDR3 sequence: CASRRGLEAFF. Here the CDR3 DNA reads TGTGCCAGCAGAAGGGGCCTTGAAGCTTTCTTT.